The rows below give T cell receptor beta chains drawn from one sample of a study of T-cell reconstitution after alpha-beta-depleted transplantation in children. TCRdb processed the PCR reads anew with MiXCR; each CDR3 protein has one entry. Altogether roughly 350,000 distinct CDR3 sequences are present, 15% to 20% being singletons, with the ten largest covering roughly 41%. This specimen was PBMCs, mostly from graft donor cells, taken 360 days after TCRalphabeta/CD19-depleted stem cell transplant. These receptors came from a male patient between 2 and 10 years old who had a stem cell transplant for acute lymphoblastic leukemia, so the T cells may come from the graft donor. The conserved cysteine and the conserved F or W are not part of the CDR3 here.

V gene: TRBV20-1; J gene: TRBJ2-1; CDR3 protein: SASGVPVPPSYNEQF
V gene: TRBV16; J gene: TRBJ2-1; CDR3 protein: ASSHNSASSSYNEQF
V gene: TRBV10-3; J gene: TRBJ2-5; CDR3 protein: AISWEGETQY
V gene: TRBV5-1; J gene: TRBJ1-1; CDR3 protein: ASIKGVGNTEAF
V gene: TRBV4-1; J gene: TRBJ2-3; CDR3 protein: ASSQIGQGSRETIGIRAQY
V gene: TRBV15; J gene: TRBJ2-7; CDR3 protein: ATSRESQGLEQY
V gene: TRBV28; J gene: TRBJ2-5; CDR3 protein: ASSRTQKY
V gene: TRBV27; J gene: TRBJ1-5; CDR3 protein: ASSWSHSQPQH
V gene: TRBV6-5; J gene: TRBJ2-5; CDR3 protein: ATATAQETQY
V gene: TRBV11-2; J gene: TRBJ2-5; CDR3 protein: ASSFFPLRDGAETQY
V gene: TRBV12-5; J gene: TRBJ2-3; CDR3 protein: ASGLARGSTDTQY
V gene: TRBV25-1; J gene: TRBJ2-3; CDR3 protein: ASSELVPGPTDTQY
V gene: TRBV15; J gene: TRBJ2-1; CDR3 protein: ATSRERLASSYNEQF
V gene: TRBV14; J gene: TRBJ2-1; CDR3 protein: ASSQGLYNEQF
V gene: TRBV20-1; J gene: TRBJ1-5; CDR3 protein: SARSGQGHQPQH
V gene: TRBV20-1; J gene: TRBJ2-2; CDR3 protein: CFRGASGRAVTGELF
V gene: TRBV6-9; J gene: TRBJ2-5; CDR3 protein: ASSFRILGETQY
V gene: TRBV27; J gene: TRBJ1-6; CDR3 protein: ASRLTNSPLH
V gene: TRBV12-3/TRBV12-4; J gene: TRBJ2-2; CDR3 protein: ASSLRGYTNTGELF
V gene: TRBV7-2; J gene: TRBJ2-1; CDR3 protein: ASSPSLHSYNEQF
V gene: TRBV12-3/TRBV12-4; J gene: TRBJ2-4; CDR3 protein: ASSFGGVVGAYIQY
V gene: TRBV10-2; J gene: TRBJ2-3; CDR3 protein: ASSEKTGDTQY
V gene: TRBV28; J gene: TRBJ2-7; CDR3 protein: ASSAILRVTSYEQY
V gene: TRBV6-5; J gene: TRBJ2-7; CDR3 protein: ASSYTAGTTHEQY
V gene: TRBV20-1; J gene: TRBJ2-7; CDR3 protein: SAGSGGPNEQY
V gene: TRBV19; J gene: TRBJ2-7; CDR3 protein: ASSTQGVVYEQY
V gene: TRBV5-1; J gene: TRBJ2-1; CDR3 protein: ASTGPPYNEQF
V gene: TRBV7-8; J gene: TRBJ2-5; CDR3 protein: ASSLVTGEETQY
V gene: TRBV6-2/TRBV6-3; J gene: TRBJ2-2; CDR3 protein: ASSFHRGTGELF
V gene: TRBV5-1; J gene: TRBJ2-7; CDR3 protein: ASAPGKGHEQY
V gene: TRBV5-1; J gene: TRBJ2-2; CDR3 protein: ASSLAVGASGELF
V gene: TRBV15; J gene: TRBJ2-2; CDR3 protein: ATSRDPGLASTGELF
V gene: TRBV20-1; J gene: TRBJ2-7; CDR3 protein: SVKGVATYEQY
V gene: TRBV28; J gene: TRBJ1-2; CDR3 protein: ASSEGQGSRYT